These 27 T cell receptor beta chains were sequenced from one sample in a study of blood T cells in healthy people across ages. The authors ran a second PCR of 7 to 11 cycles using a sample-barcoded 5' primer and a J-beta primer mix. TCRdb recomputed calls from the 5' RACE reads with MiXCR, one row per CDR3 protein. Of approximately 820,000 distinct CDR3 sequences listed, under 45% are singletons. Specimen: blood. Receptors were obtained from a man aged 60-69 years in good health.

The chain couples TRBV12-5 to TRBJ1-2, with no clear D. CDR3 size: 14 residues. Deletions cut 0 bases from V and 1 base from J, with 6 bases between. CDR1 LGHNT and CDR2 FRNRAP come from the germline V gene. The CDR3 nucleotides read TGTGCTAGTGGTTTGGTACCGAATAACTATGGCTACACCTTC. It translates to CASGLVPNNYGYTF.

This clonotype was counted a few times. This sequence joins TRBV4-2 and TRBJ2-5, with 7 bases matching TRBD2. CDR1 and CDR2 from the germline V gene are LGHNA and YNFKEQ. The V segment lost 1 base and the J segment 11 bases; nucleotides outside the gene matches: 7. This CDR3 is built from 13 residues. CDR3: CASSQGDYSGQYF. Here the CDR3 DNA reads TGTGCCAGCAGCCAAGGGGACTATTCGGGGCAGTACTTC.

Ten or more counts support this clonotype. This chain's CDR3 is CATSSVWVSTQETQYF. The CDR3 DNA reads as TGTGCCACCAGCAGCGTCTGGGTGTCTACCCAAGAGACCCAGTACTTC. The rearrangement joins TRBV15 to TRBJ2-5; no clear D gene. Deletions cut 3 bases from V and 1 base from J, with 15 bases between. The CDR3 runs 16 residues. In germline, CDR1 is LNHNV, CDR2 YYDKDF (reference sequence).

This clonotype has more than one count but fewer than ten. The chain combines TRBV20-1 with TRBJ2-3, with unresolved D. The CDR3 length is 12 residues. Germline V gene lookup returns CDR1 DFQATT and CDR2 SNEGSKA (reference sequence). Trimming pared 6 bases from V and 1 base from J, leaving 8 bases between. CDR3 residues: CSALPGTDTQYF. The CDR3, as DNA: TGCAGTGCCCTGCCGGGCACAGATACGCAGTATTTT.

This clonotype was seen only a few times. The V call is TRBV24-1, the J call TRBJ2-7; 7 bases align to TRBD2. CDR3 length: 14 residues. V lost 2 bases to trimming and J lost 6 bases; unmatched junction nucleotides: 6. Germline V gives CDR1 KGHDR, CDR2 SFDVKD. The CDR3: CATSDCAGVGEQYF. The CDR3 DNA sequence: TGTGCCACCAGTGATTGCGCGGGGGTGGGCGAGCAGTACTTC.

This clonotype was seen only a few times. V is TRBV27 and J is TRBJ2-7; 8 bases are a match to TRBD1. This CDR3 has 15 amino acids. Germline values: CDR1 MNHEY, CDR2 SMNVEV (reference sequence). V lost 6 bases, J lost 5 bases, and 12 bases stayed unmatched. The CDR3 protein is CASRLSGGLEDEQYF. CDR3 bases: TGTGCCAGCAGACTGTCAGGGGGCCTCGAGGACGAGCAGTACTTC.

The genes are TRBV4-3 and TRBJ2-5; unclear D gene. The V end was cut by 3 bases, the J end by 3 bases, with 14 bases between. Germline loops: CDR1 LGHNA, CDR2 YSLEER. The CDR3 sequence is 15 residues long. In nucleotides, the CDR3 is TGCGCCAGCAGCCACCAGGTGGGAACGGAAGAGACCCAGTACTTC. Protein sequence: CASSHQVGTEETQYF.

The chain combines TRBV27 with TRBJ2-2, with 10 bases fitting TRBD1. The V gene end was trimmed by 2 bases and the J gene end by 3 bases; junction bases not matched to a gene: 3. The CDR3 has 16 residues. Germline CDR1 and CDR2: MNHEY and SMNVEV (reference sequence). The CDR3 DNA is TGTGCCAGCAGTTTAGAGGGACAGGGGTACACCGGGGAGCTGTTTTTT. Protein sequence: CASSLEGQGYTGELFF.

This clonotype was detected a few times. CDR3 amino acids: CASRPTGGNTIYF. CDR3 bases: TGTGCCAGCAGACCAACAGGTGGAAACACCATATATTTT. V usage is TRBV27 and J usage is TRBJ1-3, with D perhaps matching TRBD1 (5 bases). The CDR3 spans 13 residues. CDR1 is MNHEY and CDR2 is SMNVEV in the germline V gene (reference sequence). The V gene lost 6 bases and the J gene lost 3 bases, with 9 bases spanning the gap.

This clonotype was found many times. Given a much more abundant clone one base away, this may be a read error. This chain connects TRBV7-7 to TRBJ2-1, with 7 bases matching TRBD2. This CDR3 region has 18 residues. The germline CDR1 and CDR2 sequences are SSHAT and FNYEAQ (reference sequence). Germline trimming cut 5 bases from V and 4 bases from J; bases unmatched to any gene: 17. This CDR3 is CASSPTRSGRAGYNEQFF. In DNA form, the CDR3 reads TGTGCCAGCAGCCCAACTAGATCCGGACGAGCGGGGTACAATGAGCAGTTCTTC.

The chain is built from TRBV12-3 or TRBV12-4 and TRBJ2-1; D gene unclear. The V gene lost 4 bases and the J gene lost 8 bases, with 15 bases spanning the gap. The CDR3 contains 14 residues. In nucleotides, the CDR3 is TGTGCCAGCAGTTCCCGACCCTCCAACCATGAGCAGTTCTTC. It codes for CASSSRPSNHEQFF.

The chain links TRBV12-3 or TRBV12-4 to TRBJ1-1; D may be TRBD1 (6 bases). The V end lost 10 bases, the J end lost 5 bases, and 14 bases lay between the germline ends. The CDR3 is 12 amino acids. The CDR3 DNA is TGTGCCACCGGGGAGGGGGAAACTGAAGCTTTCTTT. Protein sequence: CATGEGETEAFF.

This chain's CDR3 is CASSLSPGTNEKLFF. The DNA for the CDR3 is TGTGCCAGCAGTTTATCTCCGGGGACTAATGAAAAACTGTTTTTT. This rearrangement joins TRBV27 to TRBJ1-4, with unresolved D. Germline CDR1 and CDR2: MNHEY and SMNVEV (reference sequence). The CDR3 consists of 15 residues. Trimming shortened V by 0 bases and J by 2 bases, and 7 bases separated the two germline ends.

V usage is TRBV5-1 and J usage is TRBJ2-5, with 8 bases lining up with TRBD1. Trimming cost V 4 bases and J 4 bases; bases outside gene matches: 9. The CDR3 runs 15 residues. The germline gives CDR1 SGHRS, CDR2 YFSETQ. The chain's CDR3 is CASSPQGVQGETQYF. The CDR3 coding sequence is TGCGCCAGCAGCCCACAGGGGGTACAGGGAGAGACCCAGTACTTC.

V is TRBV27 and J is TRBJ2-5, with D tentatively TRBD1 (7 bases). The closer fit of TRBJ2-7 to the DNA end suggests the J call may be wrong. Germline CDR1 MNHEY, CDR2 SMNVEV (reference sequence). The CDR3 has 14 amino acids. CDR3 loop: CASSFRQGGYEQYF. The CDR3 region has the DNA TGTGCCAGCAGTTTTAGGCAGGGGGGCTACGAGCAGTACTTC.

The chain combines TRBV30 with TRBJ2-5; D not resolved. The DNA matches TRBJ2-7 better at its end, which makes the J call doubtful. Germline-derived CDR1 and CDR2 are GTSNPN and SVGIG (reference sequence). The CDR3 loop spans 12 amino acids. As DNA, the CDR3 is TGTGCCTGGAGTGTAAAGGGTTGCGAGCAGTACTTC. It specifies CAWSVKGCEQYF.

In its sample, this clonotype was seen a few times. The rearrangement joins TRBV2 to TRBJ2-7; no firm D call. V lost 6 bases and J 0 bases, leaving 6 bases between the germline ends. Germline CDR1 reads SNHLY; CDR2 reads FYNNEI. The CDR3 runs to 12 residues. The CDR3 reads CASSWVSYEQYF. The CDR3 nucleotides read TGTGCCAGCAGCTGGGTCTCCTACGAGCAGTACTTC.

This clonotype turned up a few times. The chain has TRBV7-2 and TRBJ2-5, with D hard to call. Germline values: CDR1 SGHTA, CDR2 FQGNSA. With 2 bases removed from V and 2 bases from J, the gap between germline ends came to 9 bases. The CDR3 runs 14 residues. The CDR3 spells CASSLMGRQETQYF. CDR3 nucleotides: TGTGCCAGCAGCTTAATGGGCCGTCAAGAGACCCAGTACTTC.

The chain joins TRBV7-2 to TRBJ2-1, with 11 positions matching TRBD2. Germline CDR1 SGHTA, CDR2 FQGNSA. The CDR3 consists of 15 residues. Unmatched junction bases numbered 4, after V lost 6 bases and J lost 3 bases. CDR3 sequence reads: CASRVAGGIYNEQFF. CDR3 DNA sequence: TGTGCCAGCAGAGTAGCGGGGGGGATCTACAATGAGCAGTTCTTC.

Turning to this clonotype: A read error may account for a junction end that differs from germline. V gene TRBV2 combines with J gene TRBJ2-4; 7 bases agree with TRBD2. The CDR3 runs to 13 residues. Germline lookup yields CDR1 SNHLY and CDR2 FYNNEI. The CDR3 sequence is CASSRGLQGTQCF. The CDR3 DNA follows: TGTGCAAGCAGCCGGGGACTACAAGGGACCCAGTGCTTC. Full variable domain (missing parts from reference TRBV2 and TRBJ2-4): EPEVTQTPSHQVTQMGQEVILRCVPISNHLYFYWYRQILGQKVEFLVSFYNNEISEKSEIFDDQFSVERPDGSNFTLKIRSTKLEDSAMYFCASSRGLQGTQCFGAGTRLSVL.

This clonotype was observed a few times. The chain carries TRBV4-3 and TRBJ2-1; 7 bases align to TRBD2. The ends lost 0 bases at V and 7 bases at J; junction bases unmatched: 6. Germline V gives CDR1 LGHNA, CDR2 YSLEER. CDR3 length: 15 residues. This CDR3 is CASSQEGDYRNEQFF. The CDR3 bases are TGCGCCAGCAGCCAAGAGGGGGACTATCGTAATGAGCAGTTCTTC.

The chain recombines TRBV6-5 with TRBJ2-3, with D unresolved. Trimming took 5 bases from V and 1 from J, leaving 13 bases between them. This CDR3 spans 15 amino acids. Germline CDR1 and CDR2: MNHEY and SVGAGI. Written as DNA, the CDR3 is TGTGCCAGCAGTCTGACTCCCGGCGGCACAGATACGCAGTATTTT. Translated: CASSLTPGGTDTQYF.

Concerning this clonotype: The junction does not match germline at one end; this may be a read error. The chain carries TRBV7-3 and TRBJ2-2; 8 bases map to TRBD1. The CDR3 loop spans 14 amino acids. Per germline, CDR1 SGHTA and CDR2 FQGTGA. DNA of the CDR3: TGTGCCAGCAGCATAACAGGGGGCACCGGGGAGCTGTTTTTT. Its protein product is CASSITGGTGELFF.

The V call is TRBV12-3 or TRBV12-4, the J call TRBJ2-2; 7 bases fit TRBD2. V shed 8 bases, J shed 0 bases, and the junction held 3 bases outside the gene matches. There are 14 residues in the CDR3. The CDR3 here is CASQSGTNTGELFF. For the CDR3, the DNA is TGTGCCAGCCAAAGCGGGACGAACACCGGGGAGCTGTTTTTT.

This chain uses TRBV6-2 or TRBV6-3 with TRBJ1-4; no clear D. CDR3 length: 20 amino acids. Germline CDR1 is MNHEY and CDR2 is SVGEGT. V dropped 6 bases and J dropped 5 bases, with 31 bases sitting between them. The CDR3, as DNA: TGTGCCAGCAGCTACCTCCCAAAGTTCCCCGACGCCGGAGAAAATGAAAAACTGTTTTTT. It specifies CASSYLPKFPDAGENEKLFF.

This clonotype was observed at least ten times. The chain links TRBV3-1 to TRBJ2-5, with a tentative D call TRBD1 (6 bases). V was cut by 6 bases and J by 13 bases, with 15 bases left in between. The germline gives CDR1 LGHDT, CDR2 YNNKEL (reference sequence). The CDR3 is 11 amino acids. The CDR3: CASRRTAILYF. The CDR3 nucleotides are TGTGCCAGCAGACGGACAGCTATTTTGTACTTC.

The chain has TRBV11-2 and TRBJ2-1; D tentatively fits TRBD1 or TRBD2 (6 bases each). CDR1 SGHAT and CDR2 FQNNGV come from the germline V gene. Trimming cost V 1 base and J 7 bases, with 14 bases left between them. The CDR3 totals 15 residues. The CDR3 DNA is TGTGCCAGCAGCTTAGGAGGGGGGCTTGAAAATGAGCAGTTCTTC. Amino acid sequence: CASSLGGGLENEQFF.